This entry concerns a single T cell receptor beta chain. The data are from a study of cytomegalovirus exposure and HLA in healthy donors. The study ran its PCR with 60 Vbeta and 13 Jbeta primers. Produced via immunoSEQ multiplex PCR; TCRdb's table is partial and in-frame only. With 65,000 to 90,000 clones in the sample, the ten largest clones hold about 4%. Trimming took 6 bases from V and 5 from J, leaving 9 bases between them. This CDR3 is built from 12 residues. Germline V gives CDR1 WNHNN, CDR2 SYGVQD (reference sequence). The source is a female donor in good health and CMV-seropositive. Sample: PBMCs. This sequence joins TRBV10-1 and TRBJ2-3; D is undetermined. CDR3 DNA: TGCGCCAGCAGCCCGCCGGGAGATACGCAGTATTTT. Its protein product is CASSPPGDTQYF.